This T cell receptor (beta chain) emerged from a study of CD8+ T cells in alopecia areata. PBMCs provided sorted CD4+ and CD8+ T cells. Extracted RNA was reverse transcribed into cDNA, the sequencing template. Sequencing used immunoSEQ multiplex PCR; TCRdb keeps in-frame clones, though not all of them. The table includes 140,000 or so clones, more than 55% detected once. This TCR derives from a human donor in good health. The sample comprised CD8+ T cells sorted from blood.

CDR3 sequence reads: CASSYIGNTEAFF. The CDR3 coding sequence is TGTGCCAGCAGTTACATTGGGAACACTGAAGCTTTCTTT. The rearrangement links TRBV6-5 to TRBJ1-1, with no clear D. V lost 2 bases and J lost 1, with 5 bases in between. The CDR3 totals 13 residues. The germline V gene has CDR1 MNHEY and CDR2 SVGAGI.